This T cell receptor beta chain was observed in a study of cytomegalovirus exposure and HLA in healthy donors. The overall study: The same platform was used for the 100 to 150 validation repertoires and the roughly 730 first-cohort repertoires, a later analysis reported.

Among the roughly 120 subjects of the validation cohort, separate from the approximately 660-subject first cohort, were the donors. Sequencing was performed with immunoSEQ multiplex PCR; in TCRdb, only in-frame clones are kept and a portion is missing. The sample contains more than 90,000 clones, about 83% of which appear only once. In the case of this clone: Its antigen is not identified.

The ends lost 6 bases at V and 3 bases at J; junction bases unmatched: 8. This CDR3 contains 15 residues. Germline CDR1 reads SNHLY; CDR2 reads FYNNEI. Study-level points and caveats: Overall, around 160 TCR beta chains were annotated as cytomegalovirus-associated.

Sequenced material: PBMCs. The chain couples TRBV2 to TRBJ2-3; TRBD2 matches 8 bases. This TCR came from a man younger than 30 in good health and CMV-seronegative. The CDR3 reads CASSPLAGGTDTQYF. In DNA, the CDR3 is TGTGCCAGCAGCCCCCTGGCGGGGGGTACAGATACGCAGTATTTT.